This T cell receptor beta chain appears in the sequencing data of a study of T cells in Graves' hyperthyroidism and ophthalmopathy. Patients with uncontrolled infections, other autoimmune diseases, pregnancy or lactation were excluded. Amplification of TCR beta CDR3 regions was performed using RNA transcripts as template. Primed by the HTBI set, a first-round RT-PCR was run on the TCR CDR3. One entry per CDR3 protein results from TCRdb running MiXCR on the multiplex PCR reads. The repertoire has around 450,000 distinct CDR3 sequences, 15% to 17% of them found once; the top ten carry 13% to 15%. After removal of 7 bases from V and 0 bases from J, the junction contained 4 bases not matched to a gene. Germline assignment: CDR1 DFQATT and CDR2 SNEGSKA (reference sequence). The CDR3 contains 14 residues. This clonotype occurred a few times.

The rearrangement links TRBV20-1 to TRBJ2-2; 8 bases are shared with TRBD1. The sequence came from a woman under 30 with Graves' hyperthyroidism. What was sequenced was blood. CDR3 residues: CSGGTGTNTGELFF. The CDR3 DNA is TGCAGTGGGGGGACAGGAACGAACACCGGGGAGCTGTTTTTT.